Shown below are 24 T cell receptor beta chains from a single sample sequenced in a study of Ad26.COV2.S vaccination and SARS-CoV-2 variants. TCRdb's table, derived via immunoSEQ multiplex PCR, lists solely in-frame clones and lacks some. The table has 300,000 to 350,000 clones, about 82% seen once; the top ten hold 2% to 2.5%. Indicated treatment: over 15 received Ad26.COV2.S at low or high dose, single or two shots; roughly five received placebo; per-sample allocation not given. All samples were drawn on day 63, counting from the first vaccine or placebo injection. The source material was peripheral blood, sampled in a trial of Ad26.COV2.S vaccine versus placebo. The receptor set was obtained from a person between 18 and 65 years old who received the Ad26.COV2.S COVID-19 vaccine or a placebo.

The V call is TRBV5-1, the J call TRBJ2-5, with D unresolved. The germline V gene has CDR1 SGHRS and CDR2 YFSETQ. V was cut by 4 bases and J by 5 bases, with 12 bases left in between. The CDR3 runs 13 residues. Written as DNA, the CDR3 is TGCGCCAGCAGCCCAGCCCTGGAGGAGACCCAGTACTTC. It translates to CASSPALEETQYF.

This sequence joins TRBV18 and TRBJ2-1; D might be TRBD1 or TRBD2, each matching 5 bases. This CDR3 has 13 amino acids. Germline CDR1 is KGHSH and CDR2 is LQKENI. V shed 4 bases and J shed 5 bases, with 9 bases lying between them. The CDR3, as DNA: TGTGCCAGCTCACTGGGACGGGACAATGAGCAGTTCTTC. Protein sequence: CASSLGRDNEQFF.

As DNA, the CDR3 is TGTGCCAGCAGCTTAAGTCCCAATCGCTATGGCTACACCTTC. It is translated as CASSLSPNRYGYTF. V and J are TRBV7-2 and TRBJ1-2; D remains unclear. Trimming removed 2 bases from V and 4 bases from J, with 11 bases in between. Germline CDR1 and CDR2: SGHTA and FQGNSA. The CDR3 is 14 residues long.

CDR3 coding DNA: TGTGCCAGCAGTTACTCCTGGACTAGCGGGGGTGCTCGTAGTGATACGCAGTATTTT. Protein sequence: CASSYSWTSGGARSDTQYF. This sequence joins TRBV6-2 or TRBV6-3 and TRBJ2-3; TRBD2 aligns across 13 bases. The J segment lost 6 bases and the V segment lost 0 bases, leaving 12 bases of the junction unmatched. The CDR3 spans 19 residues. Germline V CDR1 and CDR2: MNHEY, SVGEGT.

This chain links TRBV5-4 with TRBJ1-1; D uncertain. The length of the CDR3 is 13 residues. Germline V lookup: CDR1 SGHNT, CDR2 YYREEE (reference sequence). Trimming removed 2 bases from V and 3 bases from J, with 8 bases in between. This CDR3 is CASSFGGDTEAFF. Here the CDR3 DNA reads TGTGCCAGCAGCTTCGGTGGGGACACTGAAGCTTTCTTT.

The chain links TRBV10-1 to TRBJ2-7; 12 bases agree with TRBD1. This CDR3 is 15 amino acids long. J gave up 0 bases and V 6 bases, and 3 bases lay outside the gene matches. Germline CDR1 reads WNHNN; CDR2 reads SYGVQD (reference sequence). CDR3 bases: TGCGCCAGCAGACCGGGACAGGGGGCCTCCTACGAGCAGTACTTC. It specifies CASRPGQGASYEQYF.

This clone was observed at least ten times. Written as DNA, the CDR3 is TGTGCCAGCCGGGACATCTCCTACGAGCAGTACTTC. Protein product: CASRDISYEQYF. The chain couples TRBV27 to TRBJ2-7; maybe TRBD1 (6 bases). The CDR3 sequence is 12 residues long. Germline-derived CDR1 and CDR2 are MNHEY and SMNVEV (reference sequence). Trimming removed 8 bases at V and 0 bases at J, with 8 bases between.

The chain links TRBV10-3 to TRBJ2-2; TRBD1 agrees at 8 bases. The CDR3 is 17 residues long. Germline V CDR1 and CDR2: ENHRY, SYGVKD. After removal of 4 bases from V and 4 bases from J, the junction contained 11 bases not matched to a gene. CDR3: CAISGEDREGLTGELFF. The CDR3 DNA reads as TGTGCCATCAGTGGGGAGGACAGGGAAGGTCTCACCGGGGAGCTGTTTTTT.

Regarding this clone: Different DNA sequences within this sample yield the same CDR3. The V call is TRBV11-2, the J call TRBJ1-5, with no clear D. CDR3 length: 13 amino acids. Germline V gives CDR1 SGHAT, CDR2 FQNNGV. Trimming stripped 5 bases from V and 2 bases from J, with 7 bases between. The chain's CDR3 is CASSLQGNQPQHF. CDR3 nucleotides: TGTGCCAGCAGCCTCCAGGGCAATCAGCCCCAGCATTTT.

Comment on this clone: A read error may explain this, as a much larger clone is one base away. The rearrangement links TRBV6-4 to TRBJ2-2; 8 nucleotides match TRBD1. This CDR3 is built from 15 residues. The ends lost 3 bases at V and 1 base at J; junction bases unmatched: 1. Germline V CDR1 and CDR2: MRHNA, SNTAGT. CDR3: CASSEGTGNTGELFF. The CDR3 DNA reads TGTGCCAGCAGTGAAGGGACAGGGAACACCGGGGAGCTGTTTTTT.

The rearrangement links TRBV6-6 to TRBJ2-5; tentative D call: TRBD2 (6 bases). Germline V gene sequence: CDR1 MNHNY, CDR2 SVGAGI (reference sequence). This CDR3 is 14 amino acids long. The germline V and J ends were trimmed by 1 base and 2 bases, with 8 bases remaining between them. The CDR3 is CASSYFGRQETQYF. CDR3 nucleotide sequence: TGTGCCAGCAGTTACTTCGGGAGACAAGAGACCCAGTACTTC.

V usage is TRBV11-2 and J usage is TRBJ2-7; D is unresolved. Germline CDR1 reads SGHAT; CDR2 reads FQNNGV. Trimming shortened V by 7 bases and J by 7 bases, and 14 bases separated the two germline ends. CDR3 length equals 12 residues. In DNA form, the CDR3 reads TGTGCCAGCACCTATTCTGGACGGGAGCAGTACTTC. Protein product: CASTYSGREQYF.

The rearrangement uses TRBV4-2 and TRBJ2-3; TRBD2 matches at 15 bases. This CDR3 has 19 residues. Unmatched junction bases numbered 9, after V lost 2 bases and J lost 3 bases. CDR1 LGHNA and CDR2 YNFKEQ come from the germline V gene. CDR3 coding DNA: TGTGCCAGCAGCCAATCTCTCGGGACTAGCGGGGGGAGTACAGATACGCAGTATTTT. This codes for CASSQSLGTSGGSTDTQYF.

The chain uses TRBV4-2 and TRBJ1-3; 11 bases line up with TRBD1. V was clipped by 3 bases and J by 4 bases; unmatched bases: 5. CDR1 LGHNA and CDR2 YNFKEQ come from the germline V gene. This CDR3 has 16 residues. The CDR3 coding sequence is TGTGCCAGCAGCCACGTCGGACAGGGGGCAGGAAACACCATATATTTT. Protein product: CASSHVGQGAGNTIYF.

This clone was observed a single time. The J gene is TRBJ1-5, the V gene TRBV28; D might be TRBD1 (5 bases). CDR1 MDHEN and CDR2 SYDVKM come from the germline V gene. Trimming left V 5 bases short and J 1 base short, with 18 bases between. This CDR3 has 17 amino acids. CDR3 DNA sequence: TGTGCCAGCAGTACGAGGACGTTGTGGGGGAGCAATCAGCCCCAGCATTTT. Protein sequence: CASSTRTLWGSNQPQHF.

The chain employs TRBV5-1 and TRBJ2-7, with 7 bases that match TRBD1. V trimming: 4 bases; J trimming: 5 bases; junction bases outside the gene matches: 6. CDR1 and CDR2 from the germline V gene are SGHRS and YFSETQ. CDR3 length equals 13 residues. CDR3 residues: CASSLTGSHEQYF. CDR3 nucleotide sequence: TGCGCCAGCAGCCTGACAGGGTCCCACGAGCAGTACTTC.

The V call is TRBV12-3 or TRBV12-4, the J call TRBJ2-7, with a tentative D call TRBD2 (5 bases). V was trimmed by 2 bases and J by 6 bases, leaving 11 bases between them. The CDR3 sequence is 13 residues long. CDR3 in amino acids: CASSLLASSEQYF. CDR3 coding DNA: TGTGCCAGCAGTTTATTAGCGTCTAGCGAGCAGTACTTC.

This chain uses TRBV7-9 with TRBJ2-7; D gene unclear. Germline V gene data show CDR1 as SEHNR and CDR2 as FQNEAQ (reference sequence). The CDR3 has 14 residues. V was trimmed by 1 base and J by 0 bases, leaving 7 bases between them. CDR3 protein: CASSLVTHSYEQYF. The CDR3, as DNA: TGTGCCAGCAGCTTAGTAACCCACTCCTACGAGCAGTACTTC.

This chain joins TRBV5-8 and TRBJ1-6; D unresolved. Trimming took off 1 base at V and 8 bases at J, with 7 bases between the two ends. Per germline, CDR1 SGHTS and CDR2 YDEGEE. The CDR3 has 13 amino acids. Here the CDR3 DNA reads TGTGCCAGCAGCTTGCGCGGAGATTCACCCCTCCACTTT. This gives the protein CASSLRGDSPLHF.

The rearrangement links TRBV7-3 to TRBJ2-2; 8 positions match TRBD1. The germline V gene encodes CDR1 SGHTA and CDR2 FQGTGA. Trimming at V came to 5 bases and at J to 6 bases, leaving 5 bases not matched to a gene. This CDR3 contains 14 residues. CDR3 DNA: TGTGCCAGCAGCCGAGGACAGGGTTCCGGGGAGCTGTTTTTT. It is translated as CASSRGQGSGELFF.

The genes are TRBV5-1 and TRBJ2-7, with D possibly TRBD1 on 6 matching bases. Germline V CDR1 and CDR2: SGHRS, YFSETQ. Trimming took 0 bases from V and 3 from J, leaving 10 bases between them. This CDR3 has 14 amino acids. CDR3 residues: CASSLGAGDYEQYF. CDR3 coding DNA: TGCGCCAGCAGCTTGGGAGCAGGGGACTACGAGCAGTACTTC.

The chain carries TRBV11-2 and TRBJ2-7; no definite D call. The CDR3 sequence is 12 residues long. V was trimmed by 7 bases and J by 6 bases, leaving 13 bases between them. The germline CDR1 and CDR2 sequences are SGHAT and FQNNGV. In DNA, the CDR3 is TGTGCCAGCACCCCTGGGTTAGGCGAGCAGTACTTC. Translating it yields CASTPGLGEQYF.

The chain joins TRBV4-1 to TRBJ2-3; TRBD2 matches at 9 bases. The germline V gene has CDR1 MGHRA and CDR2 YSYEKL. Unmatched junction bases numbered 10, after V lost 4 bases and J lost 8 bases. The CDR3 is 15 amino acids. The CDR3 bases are TGCGCCAGCAGCCCAGCCGGGACTAGCAGAATTACGCAGTATTTT. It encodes CASSPAGTSRITQYF.

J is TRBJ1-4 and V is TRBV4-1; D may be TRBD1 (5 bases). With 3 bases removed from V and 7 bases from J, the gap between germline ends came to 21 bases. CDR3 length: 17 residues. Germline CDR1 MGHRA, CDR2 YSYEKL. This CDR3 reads CASSHGRAATVGEKLFF. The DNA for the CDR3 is TGCGCCAGCAGCCACGGCAGGGCCGCGACCGTGGGTGAAAAACTGTTTTTT.